The 29 T cell receptor beta chains below come from one sample, sequenced in a study of shared clonotypes between healthy human individuals. It was CD45RO-negative cells, positively selected for CCR7, that made up naive CD8 cells, with terminally differentiated effector memory CD45RA+ cells excluded. Clones were sequenced by immunoSEQ multiplex PCR, and TCRdb holds only the in-frame ones, with some missing. The sample gives about 2,200,000 clones, about 92% of which show up once; roughly 1.7% is in the top ten. Material for sequencing was naive CD8+ T cells from PBMCs. These receptors originate from a man aged 18 to 30 in good health. Some clones in this sample may be carry-over from other donors' samples.

The genes are TRBV7-9 and TRBJ2-1; D gene ambiguous. The germline CDR1 and CDR2 sequences are SEHNR and FQNEAQ (reference sequence). This CDR3 is built from 13 residues. Trimming stripped 2 bases from V and 10 bases from J, with 12 bases between. CDR3 DNA: TGTGCCAGCAGCTTACCACTGCGAGACGAGCAGTTCTTC. Its translation is CASSLPLRDEQFF.

The V and J genes are TRBV1 and TRBJ1-5; no check of the table's D call, TRBD1, against the DNA was made. TRBV1 is deemed a pseudogene. This CDR3 is 18 amino acids long. The CDR3 sequence is CTTLYKRDRTYSNQPQHF. Written as DNA, the CDR3 is TGCACCACCCTATACAAGAGGGACAGGACTTATAGCAATCAGCCCCAGCATTTT.

The chain links TRBV28 to TRBJ2-4; D perhaps matches TRBD2 (6 bases). The CDR3 loop spans 13 amino acids. Between the trimmed V and J ends, which lost 3 bases and 10 bases, there was a span of 13 bases. The germline gives CDR1 MDHEN, CDR2 SYDVKM. The CDR3 region has the DNA TGTGCCAGCAGTTTCCCGGCGGGAAGTATTCAGTACTTC. Its translation is CASSFPAGSIQYF.

The table lists this clone with a count of one. The gene calls are TRBV16 and TRBJ1-1; D not resolved. From germline, CDR1 is KGHSY and CDR2 FQNENV. Deletions cut 0 bases from V and 1 base from J, with 12 bases between. This CDR3 region has 16 residues. The CDR3 nucleotides read TGTGCCAGCAGCCAATCGGGTGAGTCCGGGAACACTGAAGCTTTCTTT. It yields the protein CASSQSGESGNTEAFF.

J is TRBJ1-1 and V is TRBV5-1; D unresolved. This CDR3 has 13 amino acids. The ends were cut back, 2 bases at V and 6 bases at J, with 11 bases in the middle. CDR1 and CDR2 from the germline V gene are SGHRS and YFSETQ. CDR3 nucleotide sequence: TGCGCCAGCAGCTTCCAATTCGGCCCTGAAGCTTTCTTT. It specifies CASSFQFGPEAFF.

This clone appeared once. This rearrangement joins TRBV11-2 to TRBJ1-2, with a weak D call TRBD1 (6 bases). Germline V gene sequence: CDR1 SGHAT, CDR2 FQNNGV. The CDR3 has 14 residues. The V end was cut by 1 base, the J end by 2 bases, with 8 bases between. CDR3 in DNA: TGTGCCAGCAGCTTAGGGGACACGAACTATGGCTACACCTTC. Its translation: CASSLGDTNYGYTF.

Remarks on this clone: This same CDR3 is encoded by further DNA sequences in the sample. The chain links TRBV27 to TRBJ2-2; D gene unclear. The CDR3 is 13 residues long. Trimming removed 5 bases from V and 5 bases from J, with 9 bases in between. The germline V gene has CDR1 MNHEY and CDR2 SMNVEV (reference sequence). The CDR3 sequence: CASSPPGTGELFF. As DNA, the CDR3 is TGTGCCAGCAGTCCCCCGGGTACCGGGGAGCTGTTTTTT.

The V call is TRBV29-1, the J call TRBJ2-7; maybe TRBD2 (6 bases). Trimming pared 6 bases from V and 3 bases from J, leaving 15 bases between. CDR3 length equals 13 residues. Looked up from germline, CDR1 is SQVTM and CDR2 is ANQGSEA. CDR3 nucleotides: TGCAGCGTCCCCGGGGGTACAAACTACGAGCAGTACTTC. This encodes CSVPGGTNYEQYF.

V is TRBV6-5 and J is TRBJ1-5; D gene ambiguous. Between the trimmed V and J ends, which lost 6 bases and 0 bases, there was a span of 12 bases. CDR3 length: 15 residues. The germline gives CDR1 MNHEY, CDR2 SVGAGI. DNA for the CDR3: TGTGCCAGCAGCCCCCGGGTCTATAGCAATCAGCCCCAGCATTTT. This sequence encodes CASSPRVYSNQPQHF.

The chain joins TRBV13 to TRBJ2-5; TRBD2 aligns across 8 bases. The CDR3 runs to 15 residues. The J segment lost 3 bases and the V segment lost 3 bases, leaving 6 bases of the junction unmatched. In germline, CDR1 is PRHDT, CDR2 FYEKMQ (reference sequence). The CDR3 nucleotides are TGTGCCAGCAGCTTCCGACTAGCGACGAAAGAGACCCAGTACTTC. This codes for CASSFRLATKETQYF.

V gene TRBV7-9 combines with J gene TRBJ1-6, with a weak D call TRBD1 (5 bases). Germline CDR1 reads SEHNR; CDR2 reads FQNEAQ (reference sequence). V was trimmed by 6 bases and J by 0 bases, leaving 15 bases between them. The length of the CDR3 is 17 residues. The CDR3 reads CASRPPGGNSYNSPLHF. CDR3 coding DNA: TGTGCCAGCAGACCCCCCGGGGGGAACTCCTATAATTCACCCCTCCACTTT.

The chain recombines TRBV28 with TRBJ2-5; a weak D match, TRBD1 (6 bases). CDR3 length: 16 residues. Germline CDR1 MDHEN, CDR2 SYDVKM. The germline V and J ends were trimmed by 4 bases and 2 bases, with 17 bases remaining between them. The CDR3 coding sequence is TGTGCCAGCAGTTCTTGGACAGCCCAAACGCAAGAGACCCAGTACTTC. Its translation: CASSSWTAQTQETQYF.

CDR3 region: CAISGTASLSSGNTIYF. For the CDR3, the DNA is TGTGCCATCAGTGGAACCGCATCACTGAGCTCTGGAAACACCATATATTTT. The chain couples TRBV10-3 to TRBJ1-3; D remains unclear. The CDR3 covers 17 residues. Trimming removed 4 bases from V and 0 bases from J, with 16 bases in between. CDR1 is ENHRY, CDR2 SYGVKD, per germline.

The chain uses TRBV29-1 and TRBJ2-7; D is undetermined. Germline values: CDR1 SQVTM, CDR2 ANQGSEA. Trimming shortened V by 0 bases and J by 7 bases, and 10 bases separated the two germline ends. This CDR3 has 12 amino acids. CDR3 loop: CSVEEDSREQYF. In DNA, the CDR3 is TGCAGCGTTGAAGAAGACTCCCGTGAGCAGTACTTC.

The V call is TRBV11-2, the J call TRBJ2-1; D is unresolved. V lost 1 base and J lost 0, with 10 bases in between. The CDR3 extends over 16 amino acids. Per germline, CDR1 SGHAT and CDR2 FQNNGV. The CDR3 DNA reads as TGTGCCAGCAGCTTAGGAGTTGTGAGCTCCTACAATGAGCAGTTCTTC. It codes for CASSLGVVSSYNEQFF.

The J gene is TRBJ2-1, the V gene TRBV28, with a possible D match to TRBD2 (6 bases). Looked up from germline, CDR1 is MDHEN and CDR2 is SYDVKM. Trimming stripped 6 bases from V and 11 bases from J, with 23 bases between. The CDR3 covers 15 residues. The chain's CDR3 is CASRATGTSLLKQFF. DNA of the CDR3: TGTGCCAGCAGAGCAACCGGGACTTCCTTATTAAAGCAGTTCTTC.

V usage is TRBV5-5 and J usage is TRBJ2-7, with unresolved D. CDR3 length: 14 residues. V lost 0 bases to trimming and J lost 6 bases, with 13 bases between them. CDR1 is SGHKS and CDR2 is YYEKEE in the germline V gene (reference sequence). The CDR3 DNA reads as TGTGCCAGCAGCTTGGCGCGGCAGGTCGGCGAGCAGTACTTC. Protein: CASSLARQVGEQYF.

The V gene is TRBV19, the J gene TRBJ1-5; the D gene is possibly TRBD1 (6 bases). Trimming removed 3 bases at V and 8 bases at J, with 8 bases between. The CDR3 has 12 residues. CDR1 and CDR2 from the germline V gene are LNHDA and SQIVND (reference sequence). CDR3 sequence (DNA): TGTGCCAGTAGTATTGAGGGGGAGCCCCAGCATTTT. This codes for CASSIEGEPQHF.

The V gene is TRBV28, the J gene TRBJ2-7, with D hard to call. The CDR3 sequence is 13 residues long. The germline V gene has CDR1 MDHEN and CDR2 SYDVKM. V was cut by 8 bases and J by 1 base, with 12 bases left in between. The CDR3 sequence is CASRRIGSYEQYF. CDR3 DNA sequence: TGTGCCAGCCGCAGGATCGGGTCCTACGAGCAGTACTTC.

This sequence joins TRBV5-1 and TRBJ2-7; the D gene is possibly TRBD2 (5 bases). The CDR3 contains 14 residues. The ends were cut back, 4 bases at V and 4 bases at J, with 15 bases in the middle. CDR1 SGHRS and CDR2 YFSETQ come from the germline V gene. The CDR3: CASSPRDPNYEQYF. The CDR3 region has the DNA TGCGCCAGCAGCCCCCGGGATCCAAATTACGAGCAGTACTTC.

The chain employs TRBV7-3 and TRBJ2-5, with 12 bases lining up with TRBD2. The CDR3 is 16 amino acids. Germline V gene lookup returns CDR1 SGHTA and CDR2 FQGTGA. The J segment lost 5 bases and the V segment lost 3 bases, leaving 7 bases of the junction unmatched. In nucleotides, the CDR3 is TGTGCCAGCAGCTTGACTAGCGGGAGCGGTTCGGAGACCCAGTACTTC. Translation: CASSLTSGSGSETQYF.

The V call is TRBV5-5, the J call TRBJ1-2; a weak D match, TRBD1 (5 bases). There are 16 residues in the CDR3. V was shortened by 0 bases and J by 8 bases, with 20 bases between the two germline ends. The germline V gene has CDR1 SGHKS and CDR2 YYEKEE (reference sequence). CDR3 DNA: TGTGCCAGCAGCTTGGAATTGAGGAGGACAACCGAGGGCTACACCTTC. Its protein is CASSLELRRTTEGYTF. The entire variable domain, with the rest obtained from reference TRBV5-5 and TRBJ1-2, is as follows: DAGVTQSPTHLIKTRGQQVTLRCSPISGHKSVSWYQQVLGQGPQFIFQYYEKEERGRGNFPDRFSARQFPNYSSELNVNALLLGDSALYLCASSLELRRTTEGYTFGSGTRLTVV.

In its sample, this clone was seen a few times. This chain uses TRBV29-1 with TRBJ1-1, with D maybe TRBD1 (5 bases). The CDR3 is 11 amino acids. The germline gives CDR1 SQVTM, CDR2 ANQGSEA. V was clipped by 4 bases and J by 6 bases, with 9 bases between them. CDR3 residues: CSVVWGPEAFF. The CDR3, as DNA: TGCAGCGTTGTATGGGGCCCTGAAGCTTTCTTT.

The V gene is TRBV4-1, the J gene TRBJ2-3; D might be TRBD1 (6 bases). This CDR3 has 16 amino acids. Trimming stripped 3 bases from V and 1 base from J, with 14 bases between. CDR1 MGHRA and CDR2 YSYEKL come from the germline V gene. DNA of the CDR3: TGCGCCAGCAGCCATGCCACAGGGCTTCGCACAGATACGCAGTATTTT. Residues: CASSHATGLRTDTQYF.

This chain joins TRBV27 and TRBJ2-7; D is possibly TRBD1 or TRBD2 (5 bases each). V lost 5 bases and J lost 1, with 18 bases in between. This CDR3 comprises 16 residues. Germline lookup yields CDR1 MNHEY and CDR2 SMNVEV (reference sequence). The CDR3 DNA sequence: TGTGCCAGCAGTACCTCGGTCGGGGCCTTTTCCTACGAGCAGTACTTC. Protein sequence: CASSTSVGAFSYEQYF.

This clone was counted a single time. The rearrangement joins TRBV27 to TRBJ2-3, with D uncertain. V lost 3 bases and J 4 bases, leaving 11 bases between the germline ends. The germline V gene has CDR1 MNHEY and CDR2 SMNVEV (reference sequence). The CDR3 extends over 14 amino acids. The CDR3 DNA sequence: TGTGCCAGCAGTTTTTCCATCCCTCCAGATACGCAGTATTTT. It translates to CASSFSIPPDTQYF.

In the case of this clone: This CDR3 is also generated by other DNA sequences in the sample. CDR3 in amino acids: CASSWNTGELFF. The CDR3 DNA follows: TGCGCCAGCAGCTGGAATACCGGGGAGCTGTTTTTT. The chain combines TRBV5-1 with TRBJ2-2, with D hard to call. Trimming took 3 bases from V and 5 from J, leaving 5 bases between them. The CDR3 covers 12 residues. The germline gives CDR1 SGHRS, CDR2 YFSETQ.

The V gene is TRBV29-1, the J gene TRBJ2-7; D is undetermined. The CDR3 consists of 13 residues. Germline loops: CDR1 SQVTM, CDR2 ANQGSEA. V lost 6 bases and J 2 bases, leaving 14 bases between the germline ends. The CDR3 sequence is CSVQAGPTYEQYF. The CDR3 DNA reads as TGCAGCGTCCAGGCCGGCCCAACCTACGAGCAGTACTTC.

V gene TRBV6-1 combines with J gene TRBJ2-7, with D hard to call. Germline assignment: CDR1 MNHNS and CDR2 SASEGT. Trimming stripped 6 bases from V and 2 bases from J, with 11 bases between. The CDR3 extends over 13 amino acids. CDR3: CASSVGVTYEQYF. The CDR3 DNA follows: TGTGCCAGCAGCGTGGGTGTTACCTACGAGCAGTACTTC.